This T cell receptor (beta chain) was profiled in a study of cytotoxic CD8 clonotypes in ibrutinib-treated CLL. Study as a whole: Responses: some 25 partial, 2 complete; after median approximately 70 months, roughly 15 stayed remitted, around twelve progressed. Study-level results: Rare overall, public clonotypes shrank or held steady under therapy.

Sequencing was performed with immunoSEQ multiplex PCR; in TCRdb, only in-frame clones are kept and a portion is missing. This table has 150,000 or so clones, 80% appearing once. The CDR3 is 13 amino acids. V lost 1 base and J 6 bases, leaving 11 bases between the germline ends. Germline V lookup: CDR1 SGHRS, CDR2 YFSETQ. As for this clone: The antigen remains undetermined.

Specimen: PBMCs, collected after 36 months of ibrutinib treatment. The TCR sequence derives from a human donor with chronic lymphocytic leukemia. The chain has TRBV5-1 and TRBJ2-7; D is undetermined. The CDR3 nucleotides are TGCGCCAGCAGCTTGTCTTTACGGCTCGAGCAGTACTTC. It translates to CASSLSLRLEQYF.